The sequence of this T cell receptor (beta chain) was determined in a study of naive and memory T cell subsets. Both TRBC1 and TRBC2 were covered by a beta constant-region primer of two equimolar oligonucleotides. TCRdb itself ran the UMI-ligation and nested PCR reads through MiXCR, one entry per CDR3 protein. The sample includes 77,000 or so distinct CDR3 sequences, under 15% of them seen just once. With 4 bases removed from V and 4 bases from J, the gap between germline ends came to 8 bases. The CDR3 runs 14 residues. Germline CDR1 SGHTA, CDR2 FQGNSA. This TCR was sampled from a human donor in good health. The chain uses TRBV7-2 and TRBJ1-6; D remains unclear. Sequencing was done on a sample of central memory CD4+ T cells from blood. CDR3 in DNA: TGTGCCAGCAGCTCCAGCGATTATAATTCACCCCTCCACTTT. The encoded protein is CASSSSDYNSPLHF.